This T cell receptor beta chain was sequenced in a study of T cells after yellow fever vaccination (dated by TCRdb to the late 2010s). In the study overall: The SMART-Seq v4 Ultra Low Input RNA kit was used to prepare libraries from fractions with low cell numbers. Bulk TCR alpha and beta repertoires were sequenced longitudinally to track T-cell clones before and after primary and booster YFV17D yellow fever vaccination. Blood was drawn at multiple timepoints before and after primary and secondary immunization, with bulk PBMC replicates and cell subsets isolated. Two healthy male donors made up the cohort, one aged 18 to 29 years and the other aged 30 to 39 years.

The treatment or condition tag for this specimen amounts to: live attenuated yellow fever vaccine strain. At every blood-draw timepoint, two biological replicates of bulk PBMCs were collected. A standard Ficoll-Paque protocol was used to isolate PBMCs from peripheral blood. TriZol was used to extract RNA from bulk PBMCs, CD4 and CD8 fractions, and dextramer-positive and dextramer-negative fractions. This clonotype was counted only a few times. The antigen it recognizes is unknown. No clone much larger than this one lies a single base away; base qualities are absent. Via the germline V gene, CDR1 is SGHAT and CDR2 FQNNGV. V ends up 5 bases short and J 6 bases short, with an unmatched junction base count of 7. The CDR3 spans 13 residues, from the cysteine through the valine. CDR3 DNA only is kept here, 39 bases in frame from base 1. Overall results and qualifications from the work: The secondary T-cell response was found to be weaker but faster than the primary response, with a peak reached on day 5 rather than on day 15. A small fraction of clonotypes showed up in both the CD4 and CD8 compartments, probably as a result of convergent recombination. Because abundant contaminating clonotypes from the bulk population could be contained in FACS-sorted repertoires, computational filtering was required. Most clones expanded after primary vaccination were re-detected after the booster (around 96% of CD4 and around nine tenths of CD8), suggesting broad memory maintenance. The study included only a couple of donors, which limits how far the findings can be generalized.

TCR cDNA was made using 5'RACE template switching, a step that added a universal primer site and unique molecular identifiers. Priming for cDNA synthesis came from both the TCR alpha and TCR beta constant segments. Libraries were amplified in two PCR steps, with sample barcodes and sequencing adapters added in the second step. Libraries were sequenced on Illumina HiSeq 2500 (2x100 bp) or NovaSeq (2x150 bp). In the source study's methods: MIGEC was used to demultiplex reads and collapse the reads into UMI consensus sequences, and MiXCR was used for V(D)J alignment. Using edgeR on replicate PBMC samples, clonotypes were called vaccine-responding if FDR was below 0.01 and the log2 fold change was above 5 up to day 15. Bulk clonotypes were assigned CD4 or CD8 identity according to which sequenced CD4 or CD8 repertoire held them at higher abundance. The raw public reads went through TCRdb reprocessing: fastp at Q25, MiXCR clone calling, in-frame beta chains kept. Each CDR3 protein gets just one entry, which takes the most common genes and DNA from the rows behind it. The V and J calls come from TCRdb's annotation, not from the publication. This sample is represented by some 350,000 distinct CDR3 sequences; 8.7% of them were singletons. The ten largest clones represent under 20% of the sample.

This specimen was PBMCs, taken on the day of the first yellow fever vaccination. The rearrangement joined TRBV11-2 to TRBJ2-7; the junction holds 7 bases that match TRBD1. This TCR derives from a young man who received the YFV17D yellow fever vaccine. In nucleotide form, the sequence is TGTGCCAGCAGCCGATCAACAGGGGCCGAGCAGTACGTC. Its product reads: CASSRSTGAEQYV.